These 7 T cell receptor beta chains were sequenced from one sample in a study of T cell repertoires in cytomegalovirus infection. MiXCR, run by TCRdb on the reads, gives a single entry per CDR3 protein. The sample consists of about 500,000 distinct CDR3 sequences, roughly 34% of them appearing once. These receptors' antigens are unknown. This sample comprised cultured PBMCs, obtained from culture after CMV antigen stimulation. Receptor source: a human donor in good health (CMV status not recorded). Some clones in this sample may be carry-over from other donors' samples.

This clonotype was recorded many times. V is TRBV7-2 and J is TRBJ2-7; 7 positions match TRBD2. This CDR3 comprises 15 residues. Trimming cost V 2 bases and J 4 bases; bases outside gene matches: 8. Per germline, CDR1 SGHTA and CDR2 FQGNSA. In DNA form, the CDR3 reads TGTGCCAGCAGCTTATACTCAAGCGGGGTTTACGAGCAGTACTTC. Protein sequence: CASSLYSSGVYEQYF.

The chain recombines TRBV6-1 with TRBJ2-1; D might be TRBD2 (5 bases). CDR1 MNHNS and CDR2 SASEGT come from the germline V gene. The germline V and J ends were trimmed by 3 bases and 9 bases, with 15 bases remaining between them. The CDR3 length is 14 residues. CDR3 in DNA: TGTGCCAGCAGTGAGTCTGAGGGTTTGGGTGAGCAGTTCTTC. Translating it yields CASSESEGLGEQFF.

This rearrangement joins TRBV12-3 or TRBV12-4 to TRBJ1-2, with D tentatively TRBD1 (5 bases). The CDR3 consists of 12 residues. V lost 7 bases, J lost 7 bases, and 13 bases lay in between. CDR3 coding DNA: TGTGCCAGCAACCTGCCGAGGGGTGGCTACACCTTC. It is translated as CASNLPRGGYTF.

This clonotype was counted a few times. The chain uses TRBV19 and TRBJ1-2; D is undetermined. The V end was cut by 4 bases, the J end by 8 bases, with 17 bases between. CDR1 and CDR2 from the germline V gene are LNHDA and SQIVND (reference sequence). CDR3 size: 14 residues. This CDR3 is CASSNGRFYAGYTF. CDR3 DNA sequence: TGTGCCAGTAGTAACGGCAGATTCTATGCGGGCTACACCTTC.

This clonotype was found a few times. CDR3 sequence: CATAGLAEETQYF. The CDR3 DNA follows: TGTGCCACCGCGGGACTAGCGGAAGAGACCCAGTACTTC. The chain has TRBV24-1 and TRBJ2-5; 11 bases line up with TRBD2. V lost 9 bases and J lost 3; bases outside the gene matches: 2. The CDR3 consists of 13 residues. From germline, CDR1 is KGHDR and CDR2 SFDVKD.

The table lists this clonotype with many counts. The rearrangement joins TRBV7-8 to TRBJ2-7, with 7 bases that match TRBD2. V gave up 1 base and J gave up 3 bases; unmatched junction bases: 6. This CDR3 has 15 amino acids. Germline V gene data show CDR1 as SGHVS and CDR2 as FQNEAQ. The CDR3 loop reads CASSLEAGRGYEQYV. The CDR3 coding sequence is TGTGCCAGCAGCTTAGAGGCAGGGAGGGGCTACGAGCAGTACGTC.

The chain recombines TRBV29-1 with TRBJ1-3; D is ambiguous. Per germline, CDR1 SQVTM and CDR2 ANQGSEA. The CDR3 sequence is 15 residues long. The V gene lost 0 bases and the J gene lost 0 bases, with 9 bases spanning the gap. The CDR3 loop is CSVEDRSVSGNTIYF. As DNA, the CDR3 is TGCAGCGTTGAAGATAGGTCAGTCTCTGGAAACACCATATATTTT. The complete variable domain, with remaining parts taken from reference TRBV29-1 and TRBJ1-3, reads SAVISQKPSRDICQRGTSLTIQCQVDSQVTMMFWYRQQPGQSLTLIATANQGSEATYESGFVIDKFPISRPNLTFSTLTVSNMSPEDSSIYLCSVEDRSVSGNTIYFGEGSWLTVV.